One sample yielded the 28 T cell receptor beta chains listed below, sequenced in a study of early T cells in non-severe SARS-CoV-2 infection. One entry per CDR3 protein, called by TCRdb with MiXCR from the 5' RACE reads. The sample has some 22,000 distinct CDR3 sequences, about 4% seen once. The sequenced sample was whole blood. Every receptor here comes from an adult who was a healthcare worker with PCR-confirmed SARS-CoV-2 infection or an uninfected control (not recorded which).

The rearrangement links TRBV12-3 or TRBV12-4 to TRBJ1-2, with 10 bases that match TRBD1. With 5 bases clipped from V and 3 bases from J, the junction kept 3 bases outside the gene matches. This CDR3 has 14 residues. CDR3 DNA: TGTGCCAGCAGTATCGGACAGGGGGACTATGGCTACACCTTC. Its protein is CASSIGQGDYGYTF.

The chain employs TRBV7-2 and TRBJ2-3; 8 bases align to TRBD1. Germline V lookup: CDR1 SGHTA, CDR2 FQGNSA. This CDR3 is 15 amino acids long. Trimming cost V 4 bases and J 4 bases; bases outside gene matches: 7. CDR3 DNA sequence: TGTGCCAGCAGCTCAAGGACAGGGCGGCCAGATACGCAGTATTTT. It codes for CASSSRTGRPDTQYF.

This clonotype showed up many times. This CDR3 reads CASSLGGTGAKYNEQFF. The CDR3 DNA sequence: TGTGCCAGCAGCTTAGGAGGGACCGGGGCCAAATACAATGAGCAGTTCTTC. This chain connects TRBV7-9 to TRBJ2-1; either TRBD1 or TRBD2 may fit D (5 bases each). CDR3 length: 17 amino acids. Germline V gives CDR1 SEHNR, CDR2 FQNEAQ (reference sequence). Trimming pared 1 base from V and 4 bases from J, leaving 17 bases between.

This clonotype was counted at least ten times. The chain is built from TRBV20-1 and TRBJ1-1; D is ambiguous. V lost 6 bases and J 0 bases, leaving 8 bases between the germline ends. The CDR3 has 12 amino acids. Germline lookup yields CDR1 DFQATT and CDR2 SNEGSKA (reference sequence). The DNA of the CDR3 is TGCAGTGCCCTGGGCGTGAACACTGAAGCTTTCTTT. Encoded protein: CSALGVNTEAFF.

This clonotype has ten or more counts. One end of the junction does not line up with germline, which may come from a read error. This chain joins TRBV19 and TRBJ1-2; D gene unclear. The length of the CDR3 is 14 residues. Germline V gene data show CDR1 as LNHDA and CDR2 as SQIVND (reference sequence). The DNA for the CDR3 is TGTGCCAGTGGTATAGACACTCGGGGATATGGCTACACCTTC. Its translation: CASGIDTRGYGYTF.

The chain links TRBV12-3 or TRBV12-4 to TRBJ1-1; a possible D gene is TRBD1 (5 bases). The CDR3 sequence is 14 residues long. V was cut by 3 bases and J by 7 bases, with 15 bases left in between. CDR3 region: CASSFHGATVEAFF. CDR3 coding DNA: TGTGCCAGCAGTTTTCACGGGGCGACAGTTGAAGCTTTCTTT.

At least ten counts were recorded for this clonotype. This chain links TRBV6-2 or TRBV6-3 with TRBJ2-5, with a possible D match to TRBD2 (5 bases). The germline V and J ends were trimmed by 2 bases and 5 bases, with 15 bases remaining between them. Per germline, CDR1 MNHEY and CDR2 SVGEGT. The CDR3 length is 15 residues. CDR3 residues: CASSYLDLTGETQYF. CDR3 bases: TGTGCCAGCAGTTACCTGGACTTGACGGGGGAGACCCAGTACTTC.

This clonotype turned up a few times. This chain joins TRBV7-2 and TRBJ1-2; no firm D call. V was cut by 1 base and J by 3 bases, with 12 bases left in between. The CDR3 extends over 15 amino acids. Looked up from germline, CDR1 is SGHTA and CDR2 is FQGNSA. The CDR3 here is CASSLDTGVHYGYTF. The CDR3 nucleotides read TGTGCCAGCAGCTTAGATACGGGAGTTCACTATGGCTACACCTTC.

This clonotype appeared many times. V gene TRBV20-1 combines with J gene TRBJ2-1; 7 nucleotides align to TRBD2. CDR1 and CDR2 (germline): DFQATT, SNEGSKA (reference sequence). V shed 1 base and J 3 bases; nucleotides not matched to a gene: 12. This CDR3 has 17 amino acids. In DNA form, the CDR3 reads TGCAGTGCTAGAGGCCCGCCTAGCGGCACACGCTACAATGAGCAGTTCTTC. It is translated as CSARGPPSGTRYNEQFF.

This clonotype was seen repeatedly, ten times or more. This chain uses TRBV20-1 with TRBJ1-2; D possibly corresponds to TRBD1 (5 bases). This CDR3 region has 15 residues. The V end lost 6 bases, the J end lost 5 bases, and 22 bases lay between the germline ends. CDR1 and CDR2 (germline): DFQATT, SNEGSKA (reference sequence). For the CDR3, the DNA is TGCAGTGCCCCGGACACTAGGGTGGGTGGGTATGGCTACACCTTC. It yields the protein CSAPDTRVGGYGYTF.

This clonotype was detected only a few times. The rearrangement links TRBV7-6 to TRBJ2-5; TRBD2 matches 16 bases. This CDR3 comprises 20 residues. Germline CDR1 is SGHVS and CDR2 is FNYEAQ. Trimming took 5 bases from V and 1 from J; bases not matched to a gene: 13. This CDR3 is CASSPRGLAGGPRVQETQYF. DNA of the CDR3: TGTGCCAGCAGCCCAAGGGGACTAGCGGGGGGGCCCAGAGTCCAAGAGACCCAGTACTTC.

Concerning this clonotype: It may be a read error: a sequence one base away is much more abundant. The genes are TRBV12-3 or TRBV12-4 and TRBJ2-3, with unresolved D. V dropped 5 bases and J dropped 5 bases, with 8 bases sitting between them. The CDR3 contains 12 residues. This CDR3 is CASSTTEDTQYF. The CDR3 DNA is TGTGCCAGCAGTACTACTGAAGATACGCAGTATTTT.

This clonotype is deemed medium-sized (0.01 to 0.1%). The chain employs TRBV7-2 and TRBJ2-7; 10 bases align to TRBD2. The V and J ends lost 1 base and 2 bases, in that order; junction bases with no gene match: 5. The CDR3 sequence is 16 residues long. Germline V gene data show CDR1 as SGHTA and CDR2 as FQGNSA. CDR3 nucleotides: TGTGCCAGCAGCTTAGGTGATGGACTAGCGGCCTACGAGCAGTACTTC. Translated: CASSLGDGLAAYEQYF.

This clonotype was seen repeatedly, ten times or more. CDR3 amino acids: CASSAIRSGGASDTQYF. The CDR3 DNA reads TGTGCCAGCAGCGCGATACGTAGCGGGGGGGCATCAGATACGCAGTATTTT. This chain links TRBV5-4 with TRBJ2-3; 11 bases agree with TRBD2. The germline V gene has CDR1 SGHNT and CDR2 YYREEE (reference sequence). CDR3 length equals 17 residues. J lost 4 bases, V lost 4 bases, and 11 bases had no gene match.

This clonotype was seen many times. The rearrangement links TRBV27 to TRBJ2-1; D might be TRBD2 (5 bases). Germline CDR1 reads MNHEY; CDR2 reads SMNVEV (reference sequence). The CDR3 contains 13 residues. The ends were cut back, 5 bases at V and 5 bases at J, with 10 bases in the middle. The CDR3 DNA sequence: TGTGCCAGCAGTACCCCGGGGAACAATGAGCAGTTCTTC. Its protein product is CASSTPGNNEQFF.

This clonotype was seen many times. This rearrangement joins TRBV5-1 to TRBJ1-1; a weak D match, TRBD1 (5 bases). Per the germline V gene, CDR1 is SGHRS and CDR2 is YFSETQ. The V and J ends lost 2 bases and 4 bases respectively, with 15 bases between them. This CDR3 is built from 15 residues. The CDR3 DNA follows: TGCGCCAGCAGCTTCTCCCTGGGGCGGGGCACTGAAGCTTTCTTT. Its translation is CASSFSLGRGTEAFF. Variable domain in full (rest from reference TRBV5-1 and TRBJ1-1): KAGVTQTPRYLIKTRGQQVTLSCSPISGHRSVSWYQQTPGQGLQFLFEYFSETQRNKGNFPGRFSGRQFSNSRSEMNVSTLELGDSALYLCASSFSLGRGTEAFFGQGTRLTVV.

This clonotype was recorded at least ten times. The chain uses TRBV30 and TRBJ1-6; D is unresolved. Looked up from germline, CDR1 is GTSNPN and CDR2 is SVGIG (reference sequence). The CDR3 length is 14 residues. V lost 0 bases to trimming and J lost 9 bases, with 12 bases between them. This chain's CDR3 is CAWSVRASTSPLHF. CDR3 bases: TGTGCCTGGAGTGTTAGGGCCTCCACTTCACCCCTCCACTTT.

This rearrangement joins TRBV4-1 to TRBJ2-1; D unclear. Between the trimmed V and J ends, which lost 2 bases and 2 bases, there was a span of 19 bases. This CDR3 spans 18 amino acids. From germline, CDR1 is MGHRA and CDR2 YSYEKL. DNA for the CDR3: TGCGCCAGCAGCCAAATCAAATCGGCGGAGCCCCCCTACAATGAGCAGTTCTTC. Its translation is CASSQIKSAEPPYNEQFF.

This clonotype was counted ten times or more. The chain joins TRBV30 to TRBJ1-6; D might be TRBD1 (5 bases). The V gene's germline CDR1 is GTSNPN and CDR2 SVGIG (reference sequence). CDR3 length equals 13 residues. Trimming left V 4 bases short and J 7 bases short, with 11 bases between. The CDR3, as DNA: TGTGCCTGGATGAGGGGAGCAAATTCACCCCTCCACTTT. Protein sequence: CAWMRGANSPLHF.

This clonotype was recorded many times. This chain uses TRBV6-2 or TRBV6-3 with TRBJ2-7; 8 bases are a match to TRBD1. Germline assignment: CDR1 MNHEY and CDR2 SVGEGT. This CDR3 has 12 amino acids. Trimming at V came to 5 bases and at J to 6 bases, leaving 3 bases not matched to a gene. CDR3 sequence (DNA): TGTGCCAGCAGTGACAGGGGAGGCGAGCAGTACTTC. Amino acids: CASSDRGGEQYF.

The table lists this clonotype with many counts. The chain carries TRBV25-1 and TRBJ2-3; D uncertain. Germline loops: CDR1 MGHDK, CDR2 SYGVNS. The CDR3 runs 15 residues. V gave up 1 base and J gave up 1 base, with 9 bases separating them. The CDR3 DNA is TGTGCCAGCAGTGAATTGCAATTTGGCACAGATACGCAGTATTTT. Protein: CASSELQFGTDTQYF.

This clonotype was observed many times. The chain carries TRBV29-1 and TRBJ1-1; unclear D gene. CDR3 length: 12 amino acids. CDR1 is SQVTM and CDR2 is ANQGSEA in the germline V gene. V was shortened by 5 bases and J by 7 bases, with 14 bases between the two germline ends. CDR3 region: CSVLIGKSEAFF. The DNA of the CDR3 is TGCAGCGTTTTGATAGGGAAGAGTGAAGCTTTCTTT.

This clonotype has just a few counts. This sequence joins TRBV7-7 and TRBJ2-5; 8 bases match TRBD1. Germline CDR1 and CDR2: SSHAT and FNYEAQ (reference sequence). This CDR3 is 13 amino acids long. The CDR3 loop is CASRQGAGETQYF. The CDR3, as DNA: TGTGCTAGCCGCCAGGGGGCCGGGGAGACCCAGTACTTC.

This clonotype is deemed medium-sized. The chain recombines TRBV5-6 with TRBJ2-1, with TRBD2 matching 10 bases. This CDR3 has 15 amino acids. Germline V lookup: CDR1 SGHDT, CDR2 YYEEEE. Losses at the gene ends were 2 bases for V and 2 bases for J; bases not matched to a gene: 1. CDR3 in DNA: TGTGCCAGCAGCTTCGGACTAGCGGCCTACAATGAGCAGTTCTTC. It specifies CASSFGLAAYNEQFF.

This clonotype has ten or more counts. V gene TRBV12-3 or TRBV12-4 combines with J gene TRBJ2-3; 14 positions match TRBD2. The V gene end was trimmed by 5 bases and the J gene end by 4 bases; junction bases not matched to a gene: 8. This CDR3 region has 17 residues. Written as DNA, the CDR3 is TGTGCCAGCAGTGAGACTAGCGGGGGGGCCGGGGCAGATACGCAGTATTTT. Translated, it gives CASSETSGGAGADTQYF.

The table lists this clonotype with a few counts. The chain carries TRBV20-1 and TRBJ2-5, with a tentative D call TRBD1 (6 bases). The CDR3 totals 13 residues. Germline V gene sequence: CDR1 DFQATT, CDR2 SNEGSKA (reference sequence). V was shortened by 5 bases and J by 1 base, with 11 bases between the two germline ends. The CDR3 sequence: CSAGDTRQETQYF. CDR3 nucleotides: TGCAGTGCTGGGGACACACGCCAAGAGACCCAGTACTTC.

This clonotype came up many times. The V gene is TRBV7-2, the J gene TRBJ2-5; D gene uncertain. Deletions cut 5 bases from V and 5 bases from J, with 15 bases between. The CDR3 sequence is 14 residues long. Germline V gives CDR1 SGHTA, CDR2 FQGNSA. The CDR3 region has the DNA TGTGCCAGCAGCCAAATCGGAGCCGCGGAGACCCAGTACTTC. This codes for CASSQIGAAETQYF. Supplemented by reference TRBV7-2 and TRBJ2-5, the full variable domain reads GAGVSQSPSNKVTEKGKDVELRCDPISGHTALYWYRQSLGQGLEFLIYFQGNSAPDKSGLPSDRFSAERTGGSVSTLTIQRTQQEDSAVYLCASSQIGAAETQYFGPGTRLLVL.

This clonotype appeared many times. The CDR3 here is CASTGGPGGYEQYF. CDR3 sequence (DNA): TGTGCCAGCACCGGAGGACCCGGGGGCTACGAGCAGTACTTC. V gene TRBV3-1 combines with J gene TRBJ2-7; TRBD2 might be the D (6 bases). Trimming removed 7 bases from V and 3 bases from J, with 16 bases in between. The CDR3 has 14 amino acids. CDR1 LGHDT and CDR2 YNNKEL come from the germline V gene (reference sequence).